What follows describes a single T cell receptor (beta chain). Its cognate antigen is unknown. The source of the sample is a study of identical twins. The study, taken as a whole, reports: Clonotypes of the beta chain that were abundant in cord blood carried fewer insertions (memory repertoires showed none).

The V and J ends lost 0 bases and 0 bases respectively, with 8 bases between them. Germline-derived CDR1 and CDR2 are LGHNA and YNFKEQ. The CDR3 runs to 16 residues. A universal primer site was created by template switching, with the cDNA bearing unique molecular identifiers. A single record per CDR3 protein comes from TCRdb applying MiXCR to the 5' RACE reads. The table has just under 650,000 distinct CDR3 sequences, just over 7% seen once; the top ten hold around 1.6%. Healthy Caucasian individuals made up all the donors. This same sample was also taken into another study, of yellow fever vaccine responses in identical twins.

This rearrangement joins TRBV4-2 to TRBJ2-2, with D perhaps TRBD2 (5 bases). The origin of this receptor is a woman aged 18-29 years in good health. Sequences were obtained from PBMCs. CDR3 DNA sequence: TGTGCCAGCAGCCAAGAAGCGGTAGCGAACACCGGGGAGCTGTTTTTT. As protein: CASSQEAVANTGELFF.